The 18 T cell receptor beta chains given below trace back to one sample, sequenced in a study of cytomegalovirus exposure and HLA in healthy donors (dated by TCRdb to the late 2010s). The library was generated by the immunoSEQ multiplex PCR assay. A mixture of 60 forward primers for TCR Vbeta segments and 13 reverse primers for TCR Jbeta segments was used in the multiplex PCR. TCRdb re-hosts the immuneACCESS table, in-frame sequences only. Its copies lack some clones; in the studies checked, an unresolved V gene accounts for under half of them, and the cause for the rest is not known. This sample is represented by under 150,000 clones; approximately 83% of them were singletons. 2% to 3% of the sample comes from the top ten. Sequencing was done on a sample of PBMCs. The receptors originated from a male donor in good health and CMV-seronegative.

The rearrangement links TRBV7-9 to TRBJ2-7, with D possibly TRBD2 on 6 matching bases. Germline V gene lookup returns CDR1 SEHNR and CDR2 FQNEAQ (reference sequence). The length of the CDR3 is 16 residues. Trimming removed 2 bases from V and 1 base from J, with 15 bases in between. The CDR3 DNA follows: TGTGCCAGCAGCTTAACGGATGGCGGGACTTCCTACGAGCAGTACTTC. Translation: CASSLTDGGTSYEQYF.

The chain employs TRBV28 and TRBJ1-1; weak D call: TRBD1 (5 bases). V lost 10 bases and J lost 1, with 7 bases in between. Germline loops: CDR1 MDHEN, CDR2 SYDVKM. This CDR3 comprises 11 residues. The CDR3 here is CATGQNTEAFF. CDR3 sequence (DNA): TGTGCCACTGGACAGAACACTGAAGCTTTCTTT.

V usage is TRBV11-2 and J usage is TRBJ2-2, with a tentative D call TRBD1 (6 bases). There are 15 residues in the CDR3. Germline values: CDR1 SGHAT, CDR2 FQNNGV. V was pared by 4 bases and J by 4 bases, with 13 bases between. DNA for the CDR3: TGTGCCAGCAGCTCTACAGGGTCGCGCACCGGGGAGCTGTTTTTT. Amino acids: CASSSTGSRTGELFF.

The J gene is TRBJ2-5, the V gene TRBV6-4; no clear D gene. There are 14 residues in the CDR3. V shed 7 bases and J shed 5 bases, with 17 bases lying between them. CDR1 MRHNA and CDR2 SNTAGT come from the germline V gene. The CDR3 protein is CASNLSWVEETQYF. As DNA, the CDR3 is TGTGCCAGCAACCTCTCTTGGGTGGAGGAGACCCAGTACTTC.

The V call is TRBV10-1, the J call TRBJ2-1; perhaps TRBD2 as D (6 bases). V shed 3 bases and J shed 6 bases, with 15 bases lying between them. This CDR3 is 15 amino acids long. CDR1 and CDR2 (germline): WNHNN, SYGVQD (reference sequence). CDR3 sequence (DNA): TGCGCCAGCAGTGAACCGGGGGATAGGGGCAATGAGCAGTTCTTC. Its protein product is CASSEPGDRGNEQFF.

The rearrangement links TRBV19 to TRBJ2-3; 9 bases are shared with TRBD2. The junction had 6 bases not matched to a gene; V was cut back by 1 base and J by 4 bases. Germline CDR1 LNHDA, CDR2 SQIVND (reference sequence). The CDR3 covers 16 residues. Here the CDR3 DNA reads TGTGCCAGTAGTATAGCCTTAGCGGGAGCAGCAGATACGCAGTATTTT. Its translation: CASSIALAGAADTQYF.

This clone was picked up a small number of times. The gene calls are TRBV5-1 and TRBJ2-7; 8 bases are a match to TRBD2. The CDR3 covers 15 residues. V lost 0 bases, J lost 7 bases, and 9 bases stayed unmatched. From germline, CDR1 is SGHRS and CDR2 YFSETQ. CDR3 sequence (DNA): TGCGCCAGCAGCTTGGCCGTAGGACTAGCTTCTGAGCAGTACTTC. It encodes CASSLAVGLASEQYF.

This clone occurred once. This chain joins TRBV15 and TRBJ2-1; 10 bases align to TRBD2. Germline V gene lookup returns CDR1 LNHNV and CDR2 YYDKDF (reference sequence). The V gene end was trimmed by 9 bases and the J gene end by 1 base; junction bases not matched to a gene: 0. This CDR3 spans 13 amino acids. The CDR3 here is CATSGRSYNEQFF. CDR3 bases: TGTGCCACTAGCGGGAGGTCCTACAATGAGCAGTTCTTC.

The rearrangement links TRBV27 to TRBJ2-7; 7 nucleotides agree with TRBD1. The V and J ends lost 4 bases and 4 bases, in that order; junction bases with no gene match: 4. Germline lookup yields CDR1 MNHEY and CDR2 SMNVEV (reference sequence). The length of the CDR3 is 13 residues. The CDR3 region is CASSSGQDYEQYF. The CDR3 DNA sequence: TGTGCCAGCAGTTCTGGACAGGATTACGAGCAGTACTTC.

The V call is TRBV27, the J call TRBJ1-4; D is ambiguous. Germline CDR1 reads MNHEY; CDR2 reads SMNVEV (reference sequence). The germline V and J ends were trimmed by 0 bases and 8 bases, with 10 bases remaining between them. The CDR3 loop spans 14 amino acids. The CDR3 DNA reads TGTGCCAGCAGTTTATCAATAACTGTAGAAAAACTGTTTTTT. It encodes CASSLSITVEKLFF. Based on the CDR3 plus reference TRBV27 and TRBJ1-4, the full variable domain is EAQVTQNPRYLITVTGKKLTVTCSQNMNHEYMSWYRQDPGLGLRQIYYSMNVEVTDKGDVPEGYKVSRKEKRNFPLILESPSPNQTSLYFCASSLSITVEKLFFGSGTQLSVL.

V and J are TRBV7-3 and TRBJ2-1, with 10 nucleotides matching TRBD1. With V trimmed by 1 base and J by 5 bases, 2 bases remained unmatched. This CDR3 region has 15 residues. Per germline, CDR1 SGHTA and CDR2 FQGTGA. CDR3 sequence reads: CASSLIGTGDNEQFF. In DNA, the CDR3 is TGTGCCAGCAGCTTAATCGGGACAGGGGACAATGAGCAGTTCTTC. The full variable domain, with the rest looked up from reference TRBV7-3 and TRBJ2-1, is GAGVSQTPSNKVTEKGKYVELRCDPISGHTALYWYRQSLGQGPEFLIYFQGTGAADDSGLPNDRFFAVRPEGSVSTLKIQRTERGDSAVYLCASSLIGTGDNEQFFGPGTRLTVL.

This clone was counted a few times. The V call is TRBV5-1, the J call TRBJ2-1; 7 positions agree with TRBD2. V shed 1 base and J 2 bases; nucleotides not matched to a gene: 0. Germline V gives CDR1 SGHRS, CDR2 YFSETQ. The CDR3 loop spans 14 amino acids. CDR3 nucleotide sequence: TGCGCCAGCAGCTTGAGCGGGACCTACAATGAGCAGTTCTTC. Protein product: CASSLSGTYNEQFF.

CDR3 in DNA: TGCGCCAGCAGAGACAGTCGGGTCTCTGGGGCCAACGTCCTGACTTTC. As protein: CASRDSRVSGANVLTF. The rearrangement joins TRBV4-1 to TRBJ2-6; maybe TRBD1 (5 bases). V lost 6 bases and J 0 bases, leaving 12 bases between the germline ends. Germline CDR1 reads MGHRA; CDR2 reads YSYEKL. The CDR3 loop spans 16 amino acids.

V is TRBV9 and J is TRBJ2-7, with D tentatively TRBD2 (5 bases). The CDR3 loop spans 11 amino acids. The germline CDR1 and CDR2 sequences are SGDLS and YYNGEE. Trimming removed 4 bases at V and 6 bases at J, with 8 bases between. CDR3 in DNA: TGTGCCAGCAGCTCTGGAGGCGAGCAGTACTTC. Its protein product is CASSSGGEQYF. The variable domain in full, with the rest retrieved from reference TRBV9 and TRBJ2-7, is DSGVTQTPKHLITATGQRVTLRCSPRSGDLSVYWYQQSLDQGLQFLIQYYNGEERAKGNILERFSAQQFPDLHSELNLSSLELGDSALYFCASSSGGEQYFGPGTRLTVT.

The CDR3 DNA is TGTGCCAGCAGCCCACTTGCGGGAGGGTACAATGAGCAGTTCTTC. Protein sequence: CASSPLAGGYNEQFF. V gene TRBV7-8 combines with J gene TRBJ2-1, with 9 positions matching TRBD2. The CDR3 totals 15 residues. V trimming: 5 bases; J trimming: 4 bases; junction bases outside the gene matches: 6. CDR1 and CDR2 (germline): SGHVS, FQNEAQ.

This clone appeared a single time. The chain combines TRBV28 with TRBJ2-5; TRBD2 aligns across 13 bases. The CDR3 has 16 residues. The V segment lost 6 bases and the J segment 5 bases; nucleotides outside the gene matches: 9. Germline CDR1 reads MDHEN; CDR2 reads SYDVKM. CDR3 sequence: CASRVVLAGGPETQYF. CDR3 coding DNA: TGTGCCAGCAGGGTGGTACTAGCGGGAGGGCCGGAGACCCAGTACTTC.

The chain recombines TRBV15 with TRBJ2-3; maybe TRBD2 (5 bases). This CDR3 is 15 amino acids long. Trimming removed 4 bases from V and 2 bases from J, with 13 bases in between. CDR1 and CDR2 from the germline V gene are LNHNV and YYDKDF (reference sequence). Written as DNA, the CDR3 is TGTGCCACCAGCATCGAGAGACTAACCACAGATACGCAGTATTTT. Its protein is CATSIERLTTDTQYF.

This chain joins TRBV6-6 and TRBJ2-7; a weak D match, TRBD1 (5 bases). This CDR3 spans 15 amino acids. Trimming cost V 6 bases and J 4 bases, with 19 bases left between them. CDR1 and CDR2 (germline): MNHNY, SVGAGI (reference sequence). CDR3 residues: CASSSDTLALYEQYF. The DNA for the CDR3 is TGTGCCAGCAGCTCGGACACGCTGGCCCTTTACGAGCAGTACTTC.